This TCR beta chain was sequenced during a study of blood T cell repertoires in COVID-19. The protocol was immunoSEQ multiplex PCR, while the TCRdb copy is restricted to in-frame clones and leaves out a portion. In the table there are around 140,000 clones, more than 75% of which are singletons. With V trimmed by 8 bases and J by 4 bases, 20 bases remained unmatched. The CDR3 sequence is 17 residues long. The germline V gene has CDR1 SNHLY and CDR2 FYNNEI. This sequence joins TRBV2 and TRBJ2-7; 7 bases agree with TRBD2. Sample: peripheral blood. This receptor was obtained from a man of 80 years or more with acute or convalescent COVID-19. In nucleotides, the CDR3 is TGTGCCAGCGCGTGGGGGGGACTCCGCGGATCGGGTTACGAGCAGTACTTC. This encodes CASAWGGLRGSGYEQYF.